Detailed here is one T cell receptor (beta chain). Within the sample, other DNA sequences also encode this same CDR3. The table came from immunoSEQ multiplex PCR; TCRdb's copy has only in-frame clones and leaves some out. Here the sample spans roughly 710,000 clones, roughly 85% being singletons. This record comes from a study of shared T cell receptors in the human thymus. Per the germline V gene, CDR1 is SGDLS and CDR2 is YYNGEE. V lost 4 bases and J 4 bases, leaving 11 bases between the germline ends. The CDR3 extends over 13 amino acids. The sample was also reused in another study, on human thymus T cells. This second study notes: Donation was from healthy Finnish infants who were having corrective surgery that addressed congenital heart defects. The study used thymus tissue resected during corrective heart surgery. V and J gene usage appeared biased in thymic and blood repertoires. Related reports documented highly overlapping thymic repertoires among unrelated individuals.

V gene TRBV9 combines with J gene TRBJ1-1; D not resolved. This TCR derives from a girl in the first two years of life with a congenital heart defect. Input material: thymocytes. CDR3 in amino acids: CASSPSGGTEAFF. For the CDR3, the DNA is TGTGCCAGCAGCCCCAGCGGTGGCACTGAAGCTTTCTTT.